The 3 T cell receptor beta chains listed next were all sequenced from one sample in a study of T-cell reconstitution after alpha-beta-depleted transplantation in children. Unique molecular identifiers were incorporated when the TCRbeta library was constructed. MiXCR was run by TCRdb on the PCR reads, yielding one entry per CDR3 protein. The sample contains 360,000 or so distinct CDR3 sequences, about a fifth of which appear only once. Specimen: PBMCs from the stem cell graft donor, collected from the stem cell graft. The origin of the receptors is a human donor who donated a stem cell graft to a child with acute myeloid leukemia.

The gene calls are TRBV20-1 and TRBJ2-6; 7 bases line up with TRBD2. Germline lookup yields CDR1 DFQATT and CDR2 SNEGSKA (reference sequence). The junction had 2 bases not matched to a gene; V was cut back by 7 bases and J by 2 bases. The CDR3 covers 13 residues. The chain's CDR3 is CSGREAGANVLTF. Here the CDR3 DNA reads TGCAGTGGCCGGGAGGCTGGGGCCAACGTCCTGACTTTC.

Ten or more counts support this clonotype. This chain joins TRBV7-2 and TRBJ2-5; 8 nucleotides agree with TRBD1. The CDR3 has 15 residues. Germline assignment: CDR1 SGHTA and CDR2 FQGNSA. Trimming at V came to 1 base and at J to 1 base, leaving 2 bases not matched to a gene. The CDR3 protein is CASSLGGQVQETQYF. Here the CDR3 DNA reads TGTGCCAGCAGCTTAGGGGGACAGGTCCAAGAGACCCAGTACTTC.

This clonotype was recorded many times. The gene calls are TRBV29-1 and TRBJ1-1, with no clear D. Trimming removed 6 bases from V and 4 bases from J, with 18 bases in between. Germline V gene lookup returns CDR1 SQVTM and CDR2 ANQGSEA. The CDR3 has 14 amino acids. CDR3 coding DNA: TGCAGCGTCCTCGACACAACTATCATCACTGAAGCTTTCTTT. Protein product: CSVLDTTIITEAFF.